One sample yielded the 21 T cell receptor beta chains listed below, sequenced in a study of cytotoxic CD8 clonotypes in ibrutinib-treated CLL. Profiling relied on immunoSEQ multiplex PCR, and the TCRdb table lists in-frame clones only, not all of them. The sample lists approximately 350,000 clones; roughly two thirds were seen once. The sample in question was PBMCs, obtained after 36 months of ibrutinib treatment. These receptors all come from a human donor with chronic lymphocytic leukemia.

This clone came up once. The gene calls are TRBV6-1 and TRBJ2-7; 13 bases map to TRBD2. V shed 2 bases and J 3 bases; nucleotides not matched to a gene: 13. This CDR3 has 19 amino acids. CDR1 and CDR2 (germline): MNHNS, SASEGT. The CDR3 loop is CASSERPGLLAGGFYEQYF. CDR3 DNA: TGTGCCAGCAGTGAAAGACCGGGGCTACTAGCGGGGGGGTTCTACGAGCAGTACTTC.

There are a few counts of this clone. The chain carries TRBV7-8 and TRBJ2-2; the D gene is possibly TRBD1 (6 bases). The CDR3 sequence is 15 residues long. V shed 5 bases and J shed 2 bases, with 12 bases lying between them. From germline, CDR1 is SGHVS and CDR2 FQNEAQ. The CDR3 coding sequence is TGTGCCAGCAGCCAACAGGGATCAAACACCGGGGAGCTGTTTTTT. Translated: CASSQQGSNTGELFF. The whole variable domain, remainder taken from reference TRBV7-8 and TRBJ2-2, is GAGVSQSPRYKVAKRGQDVALRCDPISGHVSLFWYQQALGQGPEFLTYFQNEAQLDKSGLPSDRFFAERPEGSVSTLKIQRTQQEDSAVYLCASSQQGSNTGELFFGEGSRLTVL.

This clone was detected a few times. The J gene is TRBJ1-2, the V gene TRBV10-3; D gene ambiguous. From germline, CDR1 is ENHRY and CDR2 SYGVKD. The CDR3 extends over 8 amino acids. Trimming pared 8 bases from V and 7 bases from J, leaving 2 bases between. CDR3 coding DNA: TGTGCCATCGGTGGCTACACCTTC. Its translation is CAIGGYTF.

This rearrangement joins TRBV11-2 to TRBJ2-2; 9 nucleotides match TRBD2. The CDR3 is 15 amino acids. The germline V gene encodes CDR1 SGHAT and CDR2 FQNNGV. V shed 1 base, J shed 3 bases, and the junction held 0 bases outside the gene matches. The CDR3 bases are TGTGCCAGCAGCTTAGTAGCGGGGGACACCGGGGAGCTGTTTTTT. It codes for CASSLVAGDTGELFF.

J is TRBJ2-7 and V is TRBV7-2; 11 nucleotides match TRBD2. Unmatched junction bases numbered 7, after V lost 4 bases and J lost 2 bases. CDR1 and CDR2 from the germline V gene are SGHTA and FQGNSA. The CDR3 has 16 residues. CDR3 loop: CASSWNSGRGPYEQYF. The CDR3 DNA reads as TGTGCCAGCAGCTGGAATAGCGGGAGGGGCCCCTACGAGCAGTACTTC.

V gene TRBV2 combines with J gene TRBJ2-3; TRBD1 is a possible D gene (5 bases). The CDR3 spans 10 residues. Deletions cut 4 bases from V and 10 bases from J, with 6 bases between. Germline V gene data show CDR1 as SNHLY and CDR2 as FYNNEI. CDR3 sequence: CASSVGAQYF. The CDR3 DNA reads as TGTGCCAGCAGTGTAGGGGCGCAGTATTTT.

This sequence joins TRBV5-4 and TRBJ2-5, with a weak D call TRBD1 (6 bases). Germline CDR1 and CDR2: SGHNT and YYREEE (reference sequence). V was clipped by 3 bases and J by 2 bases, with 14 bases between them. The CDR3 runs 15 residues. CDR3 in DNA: TGTGCCAGCAGCTCCCCGACAGGCCCTCAAGAGACCCAGTACTTC. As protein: CASSSPTGPQETQYF. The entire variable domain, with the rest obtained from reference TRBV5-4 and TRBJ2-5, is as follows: ETGVTQSPTHLIKTRGQQVTLRCSSQSGHNTVSWYQQALGQGPQFIFQYYREEENGRGNFPPRFSGLQFPNYSSELNVNALELDDSALYLCASSSPTGPQETQYFGPGTRLLVL.

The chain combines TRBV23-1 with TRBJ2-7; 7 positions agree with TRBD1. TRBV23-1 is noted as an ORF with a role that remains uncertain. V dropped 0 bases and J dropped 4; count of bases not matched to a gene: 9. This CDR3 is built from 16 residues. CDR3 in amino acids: CASSQSRQGSRYEQYF. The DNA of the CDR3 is TGCGCCAGCAGTCAATCGAGACAGGGCTCGAGGTACGAGCAGTACTTC.

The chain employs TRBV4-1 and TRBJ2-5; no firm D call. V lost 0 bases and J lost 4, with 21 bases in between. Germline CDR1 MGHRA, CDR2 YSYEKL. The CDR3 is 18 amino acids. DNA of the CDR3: TGCGCCAGCAGCCAAGATCCACCCGTCCCTAGTGGAGCAGAGACCCAGTACTTC. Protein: CASSQDPPVPSGAETQYF.

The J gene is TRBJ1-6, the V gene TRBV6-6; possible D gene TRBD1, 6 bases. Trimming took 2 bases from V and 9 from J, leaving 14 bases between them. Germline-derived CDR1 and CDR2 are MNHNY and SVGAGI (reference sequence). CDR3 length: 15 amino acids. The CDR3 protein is CASSYGQGLGSPLHF. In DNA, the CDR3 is TGTGCCAGCAGTTACGGGCAGGGGCTAGGTTCACCCCTCCACTTT.

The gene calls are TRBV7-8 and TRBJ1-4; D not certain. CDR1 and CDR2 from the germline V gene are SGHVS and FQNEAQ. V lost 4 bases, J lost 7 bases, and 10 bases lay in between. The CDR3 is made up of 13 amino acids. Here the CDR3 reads CASSSRSVEKLFF. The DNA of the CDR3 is TGTGCCAGCAGCTCACGGTCCGTTGAAAAACTGTTTTTT.

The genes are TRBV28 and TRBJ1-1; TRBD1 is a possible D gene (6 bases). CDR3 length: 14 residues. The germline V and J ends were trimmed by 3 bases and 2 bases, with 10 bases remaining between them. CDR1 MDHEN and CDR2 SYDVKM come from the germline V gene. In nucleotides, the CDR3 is TGTGCCAGCAGTTTCCGACAGGAAAACACTGAAGCTTTCTTT. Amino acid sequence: CASSFRQENTEAFF.

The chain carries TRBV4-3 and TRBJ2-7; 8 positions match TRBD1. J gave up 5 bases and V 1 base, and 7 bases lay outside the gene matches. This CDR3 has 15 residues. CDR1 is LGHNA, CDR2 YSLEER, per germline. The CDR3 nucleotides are TGCGCCAGCAGCCAAGTAGTATCAGGGGGCGACGAGCAGTACTTC. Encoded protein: CASSQVVSGGDEQYF.

The CDR3 loop reads CASSLTATYEQYF. CDR3 in DNA: TGCGCCAGCAGCCTGACAGCTACCTACGAGCAGTACTTC. This chain uses TRBV4-1 with TRBJ2-7; a possible D gene is TRBD1 (5 bases). Trimming cost V 4 bases and J 2 bases, with 9 bases left between them. Germline assignment: CDR1 MGHRA and CDR2 YSYEKL. The CDR3 runs 13 residues.

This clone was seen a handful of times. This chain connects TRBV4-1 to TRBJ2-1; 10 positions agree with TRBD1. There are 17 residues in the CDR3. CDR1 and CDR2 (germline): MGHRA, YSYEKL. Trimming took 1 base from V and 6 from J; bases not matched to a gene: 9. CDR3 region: CASSQGRQGAIVNEQFF. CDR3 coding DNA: TGCGCCAGCAGCCAAGGAAGACAGGGGGCGATTGTCAATGAGCAGTTCTTC.

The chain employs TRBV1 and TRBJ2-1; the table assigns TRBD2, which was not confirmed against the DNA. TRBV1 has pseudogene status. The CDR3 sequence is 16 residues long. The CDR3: CTSRRTVRSSYNEQFF. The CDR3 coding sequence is TGCACCAGCAGGCGGACTGTCCGTAGCTCCTACAATGAGCAGTTCTTC.

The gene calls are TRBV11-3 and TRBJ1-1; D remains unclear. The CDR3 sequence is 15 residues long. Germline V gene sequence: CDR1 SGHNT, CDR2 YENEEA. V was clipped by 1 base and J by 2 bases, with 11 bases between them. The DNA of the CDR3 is TGTGCCAGCAGCTTAGGTTCGACCGCAAACACTGAAGCTTTCTTT. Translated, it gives CASSLGSTANTEAFF.

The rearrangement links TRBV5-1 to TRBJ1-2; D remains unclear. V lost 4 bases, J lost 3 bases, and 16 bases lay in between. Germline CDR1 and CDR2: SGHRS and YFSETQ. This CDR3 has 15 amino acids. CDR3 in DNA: TGCGCCAGCAGCCTCCGGGCTACTAAGGACTATGGCTACACCTTC. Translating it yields CASSLRATKDYGYTF.

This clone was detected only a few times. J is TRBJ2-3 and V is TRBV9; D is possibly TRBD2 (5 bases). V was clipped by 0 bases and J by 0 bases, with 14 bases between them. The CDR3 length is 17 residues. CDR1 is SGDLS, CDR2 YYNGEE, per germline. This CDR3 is CASSVGGGLASTDTQYF. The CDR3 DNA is TGTGCCAGCAGCGTAGGTGGAGGACTGGCCAGCACAGATACGCAGTATTTT.

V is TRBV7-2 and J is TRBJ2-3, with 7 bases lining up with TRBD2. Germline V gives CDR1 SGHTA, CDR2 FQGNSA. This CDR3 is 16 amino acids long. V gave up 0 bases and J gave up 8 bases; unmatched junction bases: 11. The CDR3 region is CASSLAGLLSGGTQYF. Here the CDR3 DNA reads TGTGCCAGCAGCTTAGCCGGCCTACTTTCGGGGGGTACGCAGTATTTT.

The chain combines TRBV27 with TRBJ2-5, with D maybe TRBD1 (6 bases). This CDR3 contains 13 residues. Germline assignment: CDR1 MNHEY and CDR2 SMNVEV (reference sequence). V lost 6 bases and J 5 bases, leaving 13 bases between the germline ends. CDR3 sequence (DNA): TGTGCCAGCAGCTCCCGAAGGGGGGAGACCCAGTACTTC. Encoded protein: CASSSRRGETQYF.